Listed below are T cell receptor beta chains from one sample, sequenced in a study of blood T cell repertoires in COVID-19. TCRdb's copy holds only in-frame clones and misses some; the assay was immunoSEQ multiplex PCR. The data contain around 15,000 clones, 88% of them singletons. The source material was peripheral blood. The receptors derive from a human donor in a cohort sampled during active COVID-19. Each CDR3 is given without its conserved first and last residue.

TRBJ1-2 | TRBV24-1 | 14 | ATSDSWAGGEYGYT
TRBJ2-7 | TRBV21-1 | 10 | ASSSRRYEQY
TRBJ2-1 | TRBV13 | 14 | ASSWNRGQLNNEQF
TRBJ2-7 | TRBV27 | 12 | ASSPGGGASEQY
TRBJ1-2 | TRBV18 | 12 | ASSPQGVDYGYT
TRBJ1-1 | TRBV3-1/TRBV3-2 | 12 | ASSQDYGVGEAF
TRBJ1-5 | TRBV15 | 11 | ATSGQGGQPQH
TRBJ2-3 | TRBV16 | 13 | ASSLQGSVGDTQY
TRBJ2-3 | TRBV6-5 | 13 | ASNVAGALADTQY
TRBJ2-7 | TRBV3-1/TRBV3-2 | 14 | ASSQTLRLVDYEQY
TRBJ2-5 | TRBV3-1/TRBV3-2 | 16 | ASSPPTRLADHQETQY
TRBJ2-5 | TRBV6-2/TRBV6-3 | 9 | ASSYGETQY
TRBJ2-2 | TRBV2 | 12 | ASSAQGSGGELF
TRBJ1-5 | TRBV5-6 | 15 | ASSGGQGPYSNQPQH
TRBJ2-1 | TRBV11-2 | 14 | ASSLGGGRVHNEQF
TRBJ2-2 | TRBV29-1 | 13 | SVQRQGRDTGELF
TRBJ2-7 | TRBV5-1 | 13 | ASSLEGTGGGEQY
TRBJ1-5 | TRBV7-9 | 15 | ASSREAGVGGNQPQH
TRBJ1-1 | TRBV5-1 | 11 | ASSLDRVGEAF
TRBJ1-5 | TRBV12-5 | 12 | ASGFSGSNQPQH
TRBJ2-2 | TRBV7-2 | 19 | ASSLAWDRGRGDPNTGELF
TRBJ1-2 | TRBV5-4 | 12 | ASSPDRGLRGYT
TRBJ2-2 | TRBV5-1 | 13 | ASSLGTTETGELF
TRBJ2-2 | TRBV4-1 | 12 | ASSQDWGPGELF
TRBJ2-1 | TRBV27 | 14 | ASSSRLAASYNEQF
TRBJ2-7 | TRBV13 | 14 | ASSLARSTSSYEQY
TRBJ2-3 | TRBV5-1 | 13 | ASSLDAGGADTQY
TRBJ1-4 | TRBV18 | 14 | ASSPLGQGPNEKLF
TRBJ1-2 | TRBV27 | 12 | ASSLTGGIDGYT
TRBJ2-7 | TRBV7-9 | 12 | ASRPLGGSYEQY
TRBJ2-7 | TRBV7-9 | 13 | ASSSKGRGGYEQY
TRBJ2-7 | TRBV7-6 | 11 | ASGADRHHEQY
TRBJ2-7 | TRBV25-1 | 12 | ASSDAGIPEGQY
TRBJ2-3 | TRBV25-1 | 13 | ASSEAGRGTDTQY
TRBJ2-1 | TRBV27 | 14 | ASSPTGGPIYNEQF
TRBJ2-3 | TRBV19 | 14 | ASQGQGSMGTDTQY
TRBJ2-1 | TRBV6-1 | 11 | ASSEALRREQF
TRBJ2-7 | TRBV2 | 11 | ASTGTLFYEQY
TRBJ1-2 | TRBV6-5 | 11 | ASTGQGTYGYT
TRBJ1-1 | TRBV5-4 | 12 | ASSPGGRYTEAF
TRBJ2-1 | TRBV7-7 | 12 | ASSMKTGEGEQF
TRBJ2-1 | TRBV11-2 | 13 | ASSSTSGGLNEQF
TRBJ2-7 | TRBV4-3 | 15 | ASSQGLAPASSYEQY
TRBJ2-3 | TRBV7-6 | 14 | ASSLALLAGADTQY
TRBJ2-7 | TRBV4-1 | 12 | ASSQWDRLYEQY
TRBJ2-5 | TRBV7-2 | 9 | ASSAQGAQY
TRBJ2-1 | TRBV7-2 | 15 | ASSLVGLAGARAEQF
TRBJ1-1 | TRBV24-1 | 15 | ATSDPGSTRMDTEAF
TRBJ2-1 | TRBV27 | 13 | ASTPLAGGGNEQF
TRBJ2-5 | TRBV4-2 | 12 | ASSYSGGDETQY
TRBJ2-3 | TRBV19 | 12 | ASSPPGGTDTQY
TRBJ2-7 | TRBV4-2 | 12 | ASSQGTGVYEQY
TRBJ2-3 | TRBV5-1 | 14 | ASSLGLAVSTDTQY
TRBJ2-5 | TRBV13 | 14 | ASNGRRGAGGETQY